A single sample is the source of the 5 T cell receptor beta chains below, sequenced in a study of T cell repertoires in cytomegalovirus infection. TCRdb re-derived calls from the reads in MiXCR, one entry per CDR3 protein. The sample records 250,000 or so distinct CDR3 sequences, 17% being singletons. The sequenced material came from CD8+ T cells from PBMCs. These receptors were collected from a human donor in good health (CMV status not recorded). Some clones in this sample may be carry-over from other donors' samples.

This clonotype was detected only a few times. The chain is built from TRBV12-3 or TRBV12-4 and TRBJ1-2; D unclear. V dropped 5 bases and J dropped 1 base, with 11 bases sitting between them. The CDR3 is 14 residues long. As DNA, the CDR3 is TGTGCCAGCAGTGCAACCGGGAGTAACTATGGCTACACCTTC. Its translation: CASSATGSNYGYTF.

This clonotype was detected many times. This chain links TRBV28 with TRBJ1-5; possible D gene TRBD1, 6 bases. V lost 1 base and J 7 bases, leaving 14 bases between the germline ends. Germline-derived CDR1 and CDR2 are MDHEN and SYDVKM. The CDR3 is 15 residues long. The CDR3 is CASSLYDRTLQPQHF. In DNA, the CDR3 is TGTGCCAGCAGTTTATATGACAGGACTTTACAGCCCCAGCATTTT.

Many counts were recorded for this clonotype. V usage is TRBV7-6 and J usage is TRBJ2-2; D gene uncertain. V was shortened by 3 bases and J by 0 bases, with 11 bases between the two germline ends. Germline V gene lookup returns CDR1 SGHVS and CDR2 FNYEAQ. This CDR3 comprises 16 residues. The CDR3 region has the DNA TGTGCCAGCAGCTTTTATCCGGGTCCGAACACCGGGGAGCTGTTTTTT. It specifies CASSFYPGPNTGELFF.

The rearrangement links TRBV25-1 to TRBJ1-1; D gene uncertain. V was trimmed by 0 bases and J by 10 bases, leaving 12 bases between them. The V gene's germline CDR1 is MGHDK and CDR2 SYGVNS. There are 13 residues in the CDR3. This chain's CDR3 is CASSEYGSVPAFF. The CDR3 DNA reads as TGTGCCAGCAGTGAATATGGGTCGGTTCCAGCTTTCTTT.

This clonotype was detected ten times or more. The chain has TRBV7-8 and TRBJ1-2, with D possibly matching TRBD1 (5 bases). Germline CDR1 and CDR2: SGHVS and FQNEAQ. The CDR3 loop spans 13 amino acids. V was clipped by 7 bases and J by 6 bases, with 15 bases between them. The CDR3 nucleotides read TGTGCCAGCACCCCCGGGACCCTGAATGGCTACACCTTC. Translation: CASTPGTLNGYTF.